This T cell receptor (beta chain) comes out of a study of shared clonotypes between healthy human individuals. Study-level background: Donors were two women and three men aged 18 to 49.

The method was immunoSEQ multiplex PCR; TCRdb's version includes in-frame clones alone and lacks a portion of them. The table has roughly 500,000 clones, over 65% seen once; the top ten hold approximately 13%. General study results and limits: Few donors limited the genetic and exposure-history diversity represented.

With respect to this clone: Antigen unknown.

Between the trimmed V and J ends, which lost 5 bases and 10 bases, there was a span of 14 bases. The CDR3 has 13 amino acids. Germline CDR1 SGHTA, CDR2 FQGNSA. This chain joins TRBV7-2 and TRBJ1-4; a possible D gene is TRBD1 (6 bases). The source is a woman between 35 and 50 years old in good health. Some clones in this sample may be carry-over from other donors' samples. Sequencing was carried out using PBMCs. In DNA, the CDR3 is TGTGCCAGCAGCCCACCGGGGGGCGGAAAACTGTTTTTT. Translated: CASSPPGGGKLFF.